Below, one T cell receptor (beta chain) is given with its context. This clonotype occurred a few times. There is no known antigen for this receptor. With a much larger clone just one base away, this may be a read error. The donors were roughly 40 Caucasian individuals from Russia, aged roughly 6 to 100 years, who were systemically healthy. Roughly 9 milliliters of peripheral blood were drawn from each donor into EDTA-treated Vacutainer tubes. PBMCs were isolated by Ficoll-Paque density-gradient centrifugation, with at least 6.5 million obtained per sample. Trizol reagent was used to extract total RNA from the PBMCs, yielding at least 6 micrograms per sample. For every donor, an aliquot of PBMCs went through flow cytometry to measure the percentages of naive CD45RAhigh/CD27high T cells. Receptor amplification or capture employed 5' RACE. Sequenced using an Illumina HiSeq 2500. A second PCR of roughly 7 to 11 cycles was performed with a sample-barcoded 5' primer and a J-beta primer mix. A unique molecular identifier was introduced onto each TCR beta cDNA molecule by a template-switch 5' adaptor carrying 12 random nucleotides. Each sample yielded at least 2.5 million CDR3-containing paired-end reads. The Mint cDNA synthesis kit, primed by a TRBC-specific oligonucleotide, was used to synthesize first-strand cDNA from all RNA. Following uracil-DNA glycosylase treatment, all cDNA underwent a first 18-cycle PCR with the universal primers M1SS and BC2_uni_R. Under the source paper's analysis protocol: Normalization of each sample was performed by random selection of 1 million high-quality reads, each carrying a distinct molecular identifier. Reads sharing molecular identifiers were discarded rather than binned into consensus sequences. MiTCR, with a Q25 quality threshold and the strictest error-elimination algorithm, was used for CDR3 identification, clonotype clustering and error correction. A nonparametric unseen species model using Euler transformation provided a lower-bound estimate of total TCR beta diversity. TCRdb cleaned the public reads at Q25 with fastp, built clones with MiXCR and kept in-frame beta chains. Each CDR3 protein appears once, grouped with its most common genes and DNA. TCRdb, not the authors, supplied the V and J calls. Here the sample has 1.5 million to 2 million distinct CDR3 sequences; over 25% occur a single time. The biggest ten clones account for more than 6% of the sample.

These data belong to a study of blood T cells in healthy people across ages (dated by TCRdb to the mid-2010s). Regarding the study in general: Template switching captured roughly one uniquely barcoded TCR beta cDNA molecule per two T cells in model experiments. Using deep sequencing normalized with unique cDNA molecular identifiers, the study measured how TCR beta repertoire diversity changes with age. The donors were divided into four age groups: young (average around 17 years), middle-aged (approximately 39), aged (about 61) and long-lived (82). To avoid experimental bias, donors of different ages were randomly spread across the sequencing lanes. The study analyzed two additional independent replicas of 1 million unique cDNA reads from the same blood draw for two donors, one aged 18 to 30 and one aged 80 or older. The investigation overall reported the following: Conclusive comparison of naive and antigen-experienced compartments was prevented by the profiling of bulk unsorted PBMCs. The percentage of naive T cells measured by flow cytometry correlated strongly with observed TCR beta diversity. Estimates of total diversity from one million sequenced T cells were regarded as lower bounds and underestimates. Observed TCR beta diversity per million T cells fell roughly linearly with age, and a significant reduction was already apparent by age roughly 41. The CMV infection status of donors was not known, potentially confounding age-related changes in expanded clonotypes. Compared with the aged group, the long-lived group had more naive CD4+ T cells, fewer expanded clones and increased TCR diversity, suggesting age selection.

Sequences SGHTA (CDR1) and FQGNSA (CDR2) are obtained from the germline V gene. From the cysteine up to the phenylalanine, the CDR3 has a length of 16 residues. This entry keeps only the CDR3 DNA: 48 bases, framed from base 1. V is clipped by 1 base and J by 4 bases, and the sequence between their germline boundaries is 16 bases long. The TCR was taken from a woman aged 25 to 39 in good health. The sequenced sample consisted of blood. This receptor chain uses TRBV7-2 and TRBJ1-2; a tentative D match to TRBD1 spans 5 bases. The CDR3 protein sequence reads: CASSLDWDRTRYGYTF. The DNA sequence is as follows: TGTGCCAGCAGCTTAGACTGGGACCGAACCCGCTATGGCTACACCTTC.